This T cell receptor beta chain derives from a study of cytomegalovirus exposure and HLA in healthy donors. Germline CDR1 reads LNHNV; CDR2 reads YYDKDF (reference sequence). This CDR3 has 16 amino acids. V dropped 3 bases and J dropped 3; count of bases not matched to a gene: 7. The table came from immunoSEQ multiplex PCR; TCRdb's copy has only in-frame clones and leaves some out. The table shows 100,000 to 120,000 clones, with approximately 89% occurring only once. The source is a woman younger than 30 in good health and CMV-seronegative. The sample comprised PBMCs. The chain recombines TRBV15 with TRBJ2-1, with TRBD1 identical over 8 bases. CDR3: CATSREGTGLYNEQFF. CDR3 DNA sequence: TGTGCCACCAGCAGGGAAGGGACAGGACTCTACAATGAGCAGTTCTTC.